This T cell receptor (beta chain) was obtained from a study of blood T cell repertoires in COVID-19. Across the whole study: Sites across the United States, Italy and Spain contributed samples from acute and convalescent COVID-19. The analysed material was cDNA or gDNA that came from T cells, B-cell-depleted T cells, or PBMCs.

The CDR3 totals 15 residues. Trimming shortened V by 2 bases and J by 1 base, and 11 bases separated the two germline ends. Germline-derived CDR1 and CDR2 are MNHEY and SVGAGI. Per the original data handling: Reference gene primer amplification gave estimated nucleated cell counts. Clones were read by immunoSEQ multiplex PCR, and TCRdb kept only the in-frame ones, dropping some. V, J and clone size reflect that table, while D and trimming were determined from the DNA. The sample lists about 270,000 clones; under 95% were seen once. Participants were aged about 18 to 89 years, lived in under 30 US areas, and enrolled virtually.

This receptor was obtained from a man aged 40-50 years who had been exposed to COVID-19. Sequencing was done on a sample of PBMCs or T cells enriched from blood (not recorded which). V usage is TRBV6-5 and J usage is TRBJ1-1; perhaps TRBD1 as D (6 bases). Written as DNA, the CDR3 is TGTGCCAGCAGTTACGGCGACAGGAGGAACACTGAAGCTTTCTTT. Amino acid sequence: CASSYGDRRNTEAFF.